The subject of this entry is one TCR beta chain. Its antigen is unidentified. These data originate in a study of Ad26.COV2.S vaccination and SARS-CoV-2 variants. Treatment noted: some 20 received Ad26.COV2.S at low or high dose, single or two shots; a few received placebo; per-sample allocation not given. The study sampled participants on day 63 after the first vaccine or placebo injection. Clones were read by immunoSEQ multiplex PCR, and TCRdb kept only the in-frame ones, dropping some. The sample has more than 300,000 clones, roughly 80% seen once. This CDR3 is built from 13 residues. Trimming cost V 4 bases and J 1 base, with 8 bases left between them. Germline assignment: CDR1 SGHAT and CDR2 FQNNGV. General study points: Reportedly, spike-specific CD8+ and CD4+ T cell responses achieved substantial breadth once vaccination had taken place.

The source material was peripheral blood, sampled in a trial of Ad26.COV2.S vaccine versus placebo. The V and J genes are TRBV11-2 and TRBJ2-7, with a tentative D call TRBD1 (6 bases). The origin of this receptor is a person aged 18-60 years who received the Ad26.COV2.S COVID-19 vaccine or a placebo. The DNA for the CDR3 is TGTGCCAGCAGCTGGACAGCTTCCTACGAGCAGTACTTC. Protein product: CASSWTASYEQYF.